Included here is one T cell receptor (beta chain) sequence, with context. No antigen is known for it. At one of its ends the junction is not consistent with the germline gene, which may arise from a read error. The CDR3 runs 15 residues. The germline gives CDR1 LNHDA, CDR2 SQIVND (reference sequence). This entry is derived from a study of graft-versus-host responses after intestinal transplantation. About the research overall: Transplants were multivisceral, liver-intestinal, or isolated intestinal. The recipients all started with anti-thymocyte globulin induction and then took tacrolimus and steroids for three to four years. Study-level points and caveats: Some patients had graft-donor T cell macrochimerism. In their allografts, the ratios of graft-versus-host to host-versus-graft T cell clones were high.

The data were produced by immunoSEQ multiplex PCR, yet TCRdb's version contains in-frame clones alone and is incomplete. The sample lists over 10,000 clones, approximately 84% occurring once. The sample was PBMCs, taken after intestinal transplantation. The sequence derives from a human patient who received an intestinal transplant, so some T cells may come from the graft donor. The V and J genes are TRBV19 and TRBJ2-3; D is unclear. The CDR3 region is CACSLSGGFTDTQYF. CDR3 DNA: TGTGCCTGTAGCCTTTCGGGCGGATTCACAGATACGCAGTATTTT.